A selection of T cell receptor beta chains follows, all from one sample in a study of tumor and adjacent non-tumor tissue in lung cancer. TCRdb re-derived calls from the multiplex PCR reads in MiXCR, one entry per CDR3 protein. The data hold 200,000 to 250,000 distinct CDR3 sequences, with 71% observed a single time. Sequencing was carried out using lung tumor tissue. Every receptor here comes from a man aged 55 to 70 with non-small cell lung cancer. CDR3s include the opening cysteine and the closing phenylalanine or tryptophan. The D gene is left open where the match is weak. Clone size is stated in some rows and not others, as once, few, many or a class when expanded.

clone_size	v_call	j_call	d_call	cdr3_nt	cdr3_aa
NA	TRBV11-2	TRBJ2-7	NA	TGTGCCAGCAGCTTCCTGGACCCCTTCCTCGAGCAGTACTTC	CASSFLDPFLEQYF
NA	TRBV20-1	TRBJ2-7	TRBD2	TGCAGTGCTAGAATAGCGGGTCAATCCTACGAGCAATACTTC	CSARIAGQSYEQYF
NA	TRBV29-1	TRBJ2-7	TRBD2	TGCATTGCTCCCGGCCTAGCGGGGGTGGATGAGCAGTACTTC	CIAPGLAGVDEQYF
once	TRBV12-3/TRBV12-4	TRBJ1-1	TRBD1	TGTGCCAGCTCGAGGACAGGGAGAACTGAAGCTTCCTTT	CASSRTGRTEASF
NA	TRBV5-6	TRBJ1-2	NA	TGTGCCAGCAGCTTGGAAGGTGGCAGGCGGGCCTATGGCTTCACCTTC	CASSLEGGRRAYGFTF
NA	TRBV6-1	TRBJ1-1	TRBD1	TGTGCCAACAGTGGGTCGGGACAGGGGTCCACTGAAGCTTTCTTT	CANSGSGQGSTEAFF
NA	TRBV12-3/TRBV12-4	TRBJ1-3	NA	TGTGCCAGCAGTCCGCCGATAGGGGGTCGATTGTTTGGAAACACCATATATTTT	CASSPPIGGRLFGNTIYF
NA	TRBV11-1	TRBJ2-6	NA	TGTGCTAGCAGCCCTCTACTAGCAGACTCTGGGGCCAATATCCTGACTTTC	CASSPLLADSGANILTF
NA	TRBV11-3	TRBJ2-5	TRBD2	TGTGCCAGCAGCACCGGGACTAGCGGAATTCGGGAAGAGACCCAGTACTTC	CASSTGTSGIREETQYF
NA	TRBV6-6	TRBJ2-1	TRBD2	TGTGCCAGTAGTCAACTAGCGGAAGTACACAATGAGCAGTTCTTC	CASSQLAEVHNEQFF
few	TRBV4-3	TRBJ1-2	NA	TGCGCCAGCAGCCAAGATCCCGGGGATGGCTACACCTTC	CASSQDPGDGYTF
NA	TRBV6-1	TRBJ2-5	NA	TGTGCCAGCAGTCTAACGGGGAGGCGTCAGACCCAGTACTTC	CASSLTGRRQTQYF
NA	TRBV24-1	TRBJ2-1	TRBD2	TGTGCCACCAGTGATTCTAGCGGGAGGTCCTACAATGAGCAGTTCTTC	CATSDSSGRSYNEQFF
NA	TRBV11-2	TRBJ1-1	NA	TGTGCCTGCGGCTTAGTCGGGACGGGCACTGAAGCTTTCTTT	CACGLVGTGTEAFF
NA	TRBV4-3	TRBJ2-3	NA	TGCGCCAGCAGTCAAGATAGAGCGGACACCACAGATACGCAATATTTT	CASSQDRADTTDTQYF
NA	TRBV21-1	TRBJ1-5	NA	TGTGCCAGCACCATGCGGGACACTGGGAGCAATCAGCCCCAGCATTTT	CASTMRDTGSNQPQHF
NA	TRBV6-6	TRBJ2-3	NA	TGTGCCAGTACCCTCTCGGGGGGCACACATACGCAGTATTTT	CASTLSGGTHTQYF
NA	TRBV11-1	TRBJ2-3	TRBD1	TGTGCCAGCAGCCAATCCAGAGGTGGGACAGATACGCAGTTTTTT	CASSQSRGGTDTQFF
many	TRBV7-8	TRBJ2-7	TRBD1	TGTGCCAGCAGCCTACCCGGGACAGACTACGAGCAGTACTTC	CASSLPGTDYEQYF
NA	TRBV12-3/TRBV12-4	TRBJ2-2	NA	TGTGCCAGCAGTCGCAAGATCGGGCCCGGGGAGCTGTTTTTT	CASSRKIGPGELFF
few	TRBV20-1	TRBJ1-1	TRBD1	TGCAGTGCGGTCCCGGGACAGGGTGTGACTGAAGCTTTCTTT	CSAVPGQGVTEAFF
NA	TRBV12-3/TRBV12-4	TRBJ1-2	NA	TGTGCCAGCAGTTTGGGGGACTCCCTCCACACTTTC	CASSLGDSLHTF
many	TRBV20-1	TRBJ1-5	TRBD1	TGCAGTGCTACAGATGAAATGACAGGGCATCAGCCCCAGCATTTT	CSATDEMTGHQPQHF
NA	TRBV7-8	TRBJ1-1	NA	TGTGCCAGCAGCTACCTCCGGGGGGGGCCGAACACTGAAGCTTTCTTT	CASSYLRGGPNTEAFF
many	TRBV11-2	TRBJ2-6	TRBD1	TGTGCCAGCAGCTTAAGAGGACAGGGCGAGTCTGGGGCCAACGTCCTGACTTTC	CASSLRGQGESGANVLTF
once	TRBV6-5	TRBJ2-5	TRBD2	TGTGCCAGTAGGATTGGGAGCGGGGGGGCAGAGACCCAGTACTTC	CASRIGSGGAETQYF
many	TRBV20-1	TRBJ1-2	NA	TGCAGTGCTTCTACTAGGGTAGACTTTATGAACTATGGCTACACCTTC	CSASTRVDFMNYGYTF
NA	TRBV6-5	TRBJ2-5	NA	TGTACCAGCAGCCCAGGAGAGACCCAGTACTTC	CTSSPGETQYF